This T cell receptor beta chain emerged from a study of blood T cells in healthy people across ages (dated by TCRdb to about 2015). At the level of the whole study: In model experiments, template switching captured roughly one uniquely barcoded TCR beta cDNA molecule for every two T cells. The study measured age-related changes in TCR beta repertoire diversity using deep sequencing normalized with unique cDNA molecular identifiers. Four age groups were formed from the donors: young (average roughly 15 years), middle-aged (around 39), aged (around 68) and long-lived (roughly 81). To avoid experimental bias, donors of different ages were randomly spread across the sequencing lanes. For two donors (one aged 18 to 29 and one aged 80 or older), the study analyzed two additional independent replicas of 1 million unique cDNA reads from the same blood draw.

Libraries were built with 5' RACE. Reads for this sample came from an Illumina HiSeq 2500. A second about 6 to 11 cycle PCR used a sample-barcoded 5' primer and a J-beta primer mix. A template-switch 5' adaptor carrying 12 random nucleotides introduced a unique molecular identifier onto each TCR beta cDNA molecule. Each sample yielded at least 3 million CDR3-containing paired-end reads. First-strand cDNA synthesis was performed from all RNA using the Mint cDNA synthesis kit, with priming by a TRBC-specific oligonucleotide. Following uracil-DNA glycosylase treatment, all cDNA underwent a first 18-cycle PCR with the universal primers M1SS and BC2_uni_R. Processing in the source paper ran as follows. Each sample was normalized by randomly selecting 1 million high-quality reads, each carrying a distinct molecular identifier. Instead of being binned into consensus sequences, reads that shared molecular identifiers were thrown out. MiTCR, run with a Q25 quality threshold and the strictest error-elimination algorithm, handled CDR3 identification, clonotype clustering and error correction. Lower-bound total TCR beta diversity was estimated with a nonparametric unseen species model using Euler transformation. The raw public reads went through TCRdb reprocessing: fastp at Q25, MiXCR clone calling, in-frame beta chains kept. Each entry is one CDR3 protein sequence, shown with its most common DNA and genes. V and J calls and clone size were set by TCRdb, not the authors. The sample includes about 1.7 million distinct CDR3 sequences, with approximately 28% observed a single time. The top ten constitute 7.7% of the sample.

This clonotype turned up a few times. Which antigen it targets is not known. It has no much larger one-base neighbor in the sample; base qualities were not kept. The full study reports these points: A strong correlation was found between observed TCR beta diversity and the percentage of naive T cells measured by flow cytometry. Since profiling was done on bulk unsorted PBMCs, naive and antigen-experienced compartments could not be conclusively compared. The CMV infection status of donors was not known, potentially confounding age-related changes in expanded clonotypes. As age increased, observed TCR beta diversity per million T cells dropped in a roughly linear way, and a significant reduction was already evident by age about 36. Compared with the aged group, the long-lived group had more naive CD4+ T cells, fewer expanded clones and increased TCR diversity, suggesting age selection. Total diversity estimates from one million sequenced T cells were considered lower bounds and underestimates.

The donors were a few dozen Caucasian individuals from Russia, aged 6 to 90 years, who were systemically healthy. Approximately 10 milliliters of peripheral blood were collected from each donor into EDTA-treated Vacutainer tubes. Ficoll-Paque density-gradient centrifugation was used to isolate PBMCs, with at least 6.5 million per sample. Trizol reagent was used to extract total RNA from the PBMCs, yielding at least 5.5 micrograms per sample. Naive CD45RAhigh/CD27high T cell percentages were measured by flow cytometry on a PBMC aliquot from every donor. The germline V gene supplies CDR1 SGHRS and CDR2 YFSETQ. V loses 0 bases of germline sequence and J loses 7 bases, and the interval between the two ends is 19 bases. Its CDR3 holds 16 amino acids, cysteine through phenylalanine. The only DNA kept is the CDR3, 48 bases in frame from the first base.

This receptor was taken from a woman in her 30s in good health. The sample was blood. The rearranged segments are TRBV5-1 and TRBJ1-2, with the D gene not confidently named. The DNA is TGCGCCAGCAGCTTGGGCGGGCTGGGAAAGTTCAGTGGCTACACCTTC. This gives the protein CASSLGGLGKFSGYTF.